This T cell receptor beta chain stems from a study of T cell responses to AZD1222 COVID-19 vaccine. This clone ranks as medium-sized. Its antigen is as yet unknown. Profiled with immunoSEQ multiplex PCR; TCRdb holds only in-frame clones, not every one. The table records tens of thousands of clones, around 88% of them present only once. Findings and limits, study-wide: There were mostly white British donors and more females than males, and clonal diversity was possibly underestimated. Variant regions that are unmutated are reportedly the target of nearly half of spike-specific TCRs. Spike was spanned by vaccine-associated CD4 TCRs, which were dominant at 160-218 and 743-854.

V dropped 2 bases and J dropped 2; count of bases not matched to a gene: 6. Germline CDR1 and CDR2: MDHEN and SYDVKM. This CDR3 contains 16 residues. This receptor was identified in an adult in good health. The gene calls are TRBV28 and TRBJ2-7, with TRBD2 matching 10 bases. The sample in question was peripheral blood, obtained on day 0 of AZD1222 vaccination. CDR3 amino acids: CASSLASGSWTYEQYF. CDR3 coding DNA: TGTGCCAGCAGTTTAGCTAGCGGGAGTTGGACCTACGAGCAGTACTTC.